These 16 T cell receptor beta chains were sequenced from one sample in a study of T cells in Graves' hyperthyroidism and ophthalmopathy. TCR beta CDR3 regions were amplified from RNA transcripts. The HTBI primer set drove a first-round RT-PCR of the TCR CDR3. MiXCR, run by TCRdb on the multiplex PCR reads, gives a single entry per CDR3 protein. The sample lists 500,000 to 600,000 distinct CDR3 sequences, roughly 50% occurring once. The sample was peripheral blood or thyroid tissue (not recorded which). The receptors were gathered from a woman in her late teens or twenties with Graves' hyperthyroidism.

Comment on this clonotype: A much more abundant neighbour one base away suggests this may be a read error. The chain combines TRBV24-1 with TRBJ1-2, with 8 bases identical to TRBD1. This CDR3 has 13 residues. Germline CDR1 KGHDR, CDR2 SFDVKD. The CDR3: CAPRRAGGGGYTF. The CDR3 nucleotides read TGTGCCCCCAGGAGGGCAGGGGGCGGTGGCTACACCTTC.

The table lists this clonotype with a few counts. The CDR3 spells CAWSDVSNQPQHF. The DNA for the CDR3 is TGTGCCTGGAGTGATGTTAGCAATCAGCCCCAGCATTTT. The V and J genes are TRBV30 and TRBJ1-5; no firm D call. CDR1 and CDR2 from the germline V gene are GTSNPN and SVGIG (reference sequence). This CDR3 is 13 amino acids long. Trimming cost V 1 base and J 0 bases, with 4 bases left between them.

The chain couples TRBV2 to TRBJ1-3; TRBD1 is a possible D gene (5 bases). Per the germline V gene, CDR1 is SNHLY and CDR2 is FYNNEI. V shed 6 bases and J shed 8 bases, with 29 bases lying between them. The CDR3 contains 18 residues. The CDR3 DNA sequence: TGTGCCAGCAGGGACGCCGGACCCTCCGGGGACTATGGCTACACCATATATTTT. Residues: CASRDAGPSGDYGYTIYF.

The chain links TRBV24-1 to TRBJ2-5; 11 bases are shared with TRBD2. This CDR3 contains 16 residues. Trimming took 4 bases from V and 2 from J; bases not matched to a gene: 5. CDR1 is KGHDR, CDR2 SFDVKD, per germline. The CDR3, as DNA: TGTGCCACCAGTGACTGGGGGACTAGCGGACAAGAGACCCAGTACTTC. This gives the protein CATSDWGTSGQETQYF.

V usage is TRBV7-3 and J usage is TRBJ2-6; possible D gene TRBD2, 5 bases. V dropped 9 bases and J dropped 1 base, with 10 bases sitting between them. Germline CDR1 is SGHTA and CDR2 is FQGTGA. This CDR3 is built from 14 residues. The CDR3, as DNA: TGTGCCAGTCTCTCGGGGTCTGGGGCCAACGTCCTGACTTTC. Residues: CASLSGSGANVLTF.

Concerning this clonotype: A much larger clone differs from this one at a single base, so this may be a read error. This chain joins TRBV6-5 and TRBJ2-7; 7 positions agree with TRBD1. Per germline, CDR1 MNHEY and CDR2 SVGAGI. This CDR3 has 16 amino acids. The chain's CDR3 is CAGSLQVGDSSYEQYF. CDR3 DNA sequence: TGTGCCGGCAGTCTACAAGTGGGGGACAGCTCCTACGAGCAGTACTTC.

Comment on this clonotype: Just one base apart from a much larger clone, this may be a read error. The chain recombines TRBV6-5 with TRBJ2-7, with D maybe TRBD2 (6 bases). The CDR3 is 16 residues long. Germline assignment: CDR1 MNHEY and CDR2 SVGAGI. The CDR3: CASSNSKVAASYEQYF. The CDR3 DNA sequence: TGTGCCAGCAGTAACTCGAAAGTAGCGGCCTCCTACGAGCAGTACTTC.

The V gene is TRBV20-1, the J gene TRBJ2-7; 10 positions match TRBD1. The CDR3 has 12 residues. CDR1 is DFQATT, CDR2 SNEGSKA, per germline (reference sequence). J lost 7 bases, V lost 6 bases, and 6 bases had no gene match. CDR3 in amino acids: CSAWTGGNEQYF. CDR3 DNA sequence: TGCAGTGCGTGGACAGGGGGAAATGAGCAGTACTTC.

Concerning this clonotype itself: A read error may produce the germline difference seen at one junction end. The gene calls are TRBV19 and TRBJ2-3, with D unresolved. Looked up from germline, CDR1 is LNHDA and CDR2 is SQIVND (reference sequence). The CDR3 contains 12 residues. The CDR3, as DNA: TGTGCCAGTCGTATGGGCACAGATACGCAGTATTTT. Protein: CASRMGTDTQYF.

This clonotype was recorded at least ten times. Here the CDR3 DNA reads TGTGCCAGCAGTGAGCCCCACAGGGTCGGAGAGGGCTACACCTTC. Protein product: CASSEPHRVGEGYTF. V is TRBV25-1 and J is TRBJ1-2; D might be TRBD1 (6 bases). Trimming removed 3 bases from V and 8 bases from J, with 19 bases in between. CDR1 is MGHDK and CDR2 is SYGVNS in the germline V gene. The CDR3 loop spans 15 amino acids.

This clonotype appeared many times. This rearrangement joins TRBV27 to TRBJ2-5; D possibly uses TRBD1 or TRBD2 (6 bases each). Germline-derived CDR1 and CDR2 are MNHEY and SMNVEV (reference sequence). This CDR3 contains 14 residues. Trimming shortened V by 4 bases and J by 5 bases, and 14 bases separated the two germline ends. The CDR3 nucleotides are TGTGCCAGCAGTTCGTTGGGGGGCGCGGAGACCCAGTACTTC. Translated, it gives CASSSLGGAETQYF.

This clonotype was detected many times. In DNA form, the CDR3 reads TGCAGCGTTGAAGTAGCGGGAGTCCCCTACGAGCAGTACTTC. Its protein is CSVEVAGVPYEQYF. V usage is TRBV29-1 and J usage is TRBJ2-7; 9 bases fit TRBD2. The CDR3 length is 14 residues. The trim removed 1 base at V and 2 bases at J, leaving 3 bases unmatched. CDR1 is SQVTM, CDR2 ANQGSEA, per germline.

The chain has TRBV29-1 and TRBJ2-7, with D perhaps assigned TRBD1 or TRBD2 (5 bases each). The CDR3 has 14 amino acids. Germline V lookup: CDR1 SQVTM, CDR2 ANQGSEA. Trimming took off 7 bases at V and 3 bases at J, with 19 bases between the two ends. CDR3 sequence reads: CSASSLGPNYEQYF. The CDR3 nucleotides are TGCAGCGCCAGCAGCTTGGGACCGAACTACGAGCAGTACTTC.

On this clonotype itself: This may come from a read error, since a much larger clone is one base off. The J gene is TRBJ2-5, the V gene TRBV7-2; D ambiguous. Trimming removed 6 bases at V and 4 bases at J, with 15 bases between. The CDR3 loop spans 14 amino acids. Germline-derived CDR1 and CDR2 are SGHTA and FQGNSA. The CDR3 nucleotides are TGTGCCAGCAGTTACAAGCCAGCCGGAGAGACCCAGTACTTC. Encoded protein: CASSYKPAGETQYF.

This clonotype appeared a single time. A read error may account for a junction end that differs from germline. The genes are TRBV10-3 and TRBJ2-1; D is uncertain. Germline CDR1 is ENHRY and CDR2 is SYGVKD. This CDR3 spans 16 amino acids. CDR3 sequence: CATSDPRLSSYNEQFF. Written as DNA, the CDR3 is TGTGCCACCAGTGATCCCAGACTCAGCTCCTACAATGAGCAGTTCTTC.

This clonotype has ten or more counts. The chain couples TRBV4-3 to TRBJ1-5, with 7 nucleotides matching TRBD1. CDR1 is LGHNA and CDR2 is YSLEER in the germline V gene. Trimming took 3 bases from V and 2 from J; bases not matched to a gene: 4. CDR3 length equals 15 residues. CDR3 bases: TGCGCCAGCAGCCAGTACAGGGGAGGCAATCAGCCCCAGCATTTT. This sequence encodes CASSQYRGGNQPQHF.